The 13 T cell receptor beta chains listed next were all sequenced from one sample in a study of blood T cell repertoires in COVID-19. Measured with immunoSEQ multiplex PCR; TCRdb has only the in-frame clones, and not every one. The table records roughly 320,000 clones, 70% to 90% of them present only once. The sample was peripheral blood. All receptors come from a woman aged 45-65 years with COVID-19, enrolled during active disease.

The V gene is TRBV15, the J gene TRBJ2-1, with D unresolved. The CDR3 spans 15 residues. Germline CDR1 is LNHNV and CDR2 is YYDKDF (reference sequence). The V gene lost 0 bases and the J gene lost 4 bases, with 10 bases spanning the gap. The CDR3 sequence: CATSRDSGTYNEQFF. CDR3 coding DNA: TGTGCCACCAGCAGAGATTCAGGAACTTACAATGAGCAGTTCTTC.

The genes are TRBV2 and TRBJ2-1, with a possible D match to TRBD2 (6 bases). The CDR3 is 18 residues long. V lost 6 bases to trimming and J lost 0 bases, with 21 bases between them. CDR1 and CDR2 from the germline V gene are SNHLY and FYNNEI. CDR3 coding DNA: TGTGCCAGCAGCAAAAGGCGGGATCTAGCGAACTCCTACAATGAGCAGTTCTTC. This gives the protein CASSKRRDLANSYNEQFF.

CDR3 region: CASSLDRTGTSGRRGYEQYF. In nucleotides, the CDR3 is TGTGCCAGCAGCTTAGACAGAACCGGGACTAGCGGGAGGAGAGGTTACGAGCAGTACTTC. The V call is TRBV11-2, the J call TRBJ2-7; 15 nucleotides line up with TRBD2. The V gene's germline CDR1 is SGHAT and CDR2 FQNNGV. This CDR3 spans 20 amino acids. V was pared by 0 bases and J by 4 bases, with 13 bases of the junction left unmatched. The full variable domain, rest sourced from reference TRBV11-2 and TRBJ2-7, is EAGVAQSPRYKIIEKRQSVAFWCNPISGHATLYWYQQILGQGPKLLIQFQNNGVVDDSQLPKDRFSAERLKGVDSTLKIQPAKLEDSAVYLCASSLDRTGTSGRRGYEQYFGPGTRLTVT.

This chain uses TRBV7-9 with TRBJ2-7; tentatively, D is TRBD1 (5 bases). CDR3 size: 14 residues. Germline assignment: CDR1 SEHNR and CDR2 FQNEAQ (reference sequence). The germline V and J ends were trimmed by 7 bases and 5 bases, with 18 bases remaining between them. DNA of the CDR3: TGTGCCAGCACCACTGCCAGGGTTGCGAACGAGCAGTACTTC. Translated: CASTTARVANEQYF.

The chain joins TRBV19 to TRBJ2-7, with 9 bases identical to TRBD1. V lost 5 bases and J lost 5; bases outside the gene matches: 10. Germline assignment: CDR1 LNHDA and CDR2 SQIVND (reference sequence). There are 15 residues in the CDR3. CDR3 nucleotide sequence: TGTGCCAGTAGTGACCGGGACAGGGTATTCGACGAGCAGTACTTC. It specifies CASSDRDRVFDEQYF.

This rearrangement joins TRBV19 to TRBJ1-5; D perhaps matches TRBD1 (5 bases). The V and J ends lost 5 bases and 6 bases respectively, with 17 bases between them. The CDR3 totals 15 residues. Germline V lookup: CDR1 LNHDA, CDR2 SQIVND (reference sequence). The CDR3 spells CASSHGSGGFQPQHF. The CDR3 DNA reads as TGTGCCAGTAGTCACGGGTCCGGGGGGTTTCAGCCCCAGCATTTT.

J is TRBJ2-3 and V is TRBV9; 10 bases match TRBD2. Germline-derived CDR1 and CDR2 are SGDLS and YYNGEE. V was clipped by 2 bases and J by 6 bases; unmatched bases: 9. The CDR3 extends over 16 amino acids. This chain's CDR3 is CASSVGAGGPTDTQYF. DNA for the CDR3: TGTGCCAGCAGCGTGGGAGCGGGAGGGCCAACCGATACGCAGTATTTT.

This clone was observed a single time. The genes are TRBV11-3 and TRBJ2-3, with no clear D. The V and J ends lost 5 bases and 6 bases respectively, with 15 bases between them. The CDR3 contains 14 residues. Germline lookup yields CDR1 SGHNT and CDR2 YENEEA. For the CDR3, the DNA is TGTGCCAGCAGCCCGCACAGTTCAGCCGATACGCAGTATTTT. Protein product: CASSPHSSADTQYF.

This clone was detected once. The V and J genes are TRBV18 and TRBJ1-6, with D uncertain. CDR3 length: 16 amino acids. With 1 base removed from V and 7 bases from J, the gap between germline ends came to 14 bases. Germline V CDR1 and CDR2: KGHSH, LQKENI. The CDR3 here is CASSPLSSTENSPLHF. The DNA for the CDR3 is TGTGCCAGCTCACCACTTAGTTCAACTGAAAATTCACCCCTCCACTTT.

This sequence joins TRBV9 and TRBJ1-1; weak D call: TRBD1 (6 bases). Between the trimmed V and J ends, which lost 2 bases and 4 bases, there was a span of 18 bases. Germline loops: CDR1 SGDLS, CDR2 YYNGEE. This CDR3 spans 16 amino acids. The CDR3 protein is CASSVSYRVGGTEAFF. The CDR3 DNA sequence: TGTGCCAGCAGCGTCTCCTACAGGGTCGGAGGCACTGAAGCTTTCTTT.

V usage is TRBV28 and J usage is TRBJ1-4, with a tentative D call TRBD1 (5 bases). The CDR3 loop spans 14 amino acids. V was clipped by 5 bases and J by 4 bases, with 11 bases between them. Germline CDR1 reads MDHEN; CDR2 reads SYDVKM. DNA for the CDR3: TGTGCCAGCAGTCCGCCGGGGGATAATGAAAAACTGTTTTTT. Protein product: CASSPPGDNEKLFF.

V usage is TRBV10-3 and J usage is TRBJ2-3; 9 bases are a match to TRBD2. This CDR3 comprises 18 residues. V lost 7 bases to trimming and J lost 1 base; unmatched junction nucleotides: 15. The germline V gene encodes CDR1 ENHRY and CDR2 SYGVKD. In DNA, the CDR3 is TGTGCCATCAATCACGCGGGAGGGCCAGGTTGGCGCACAGATACGCAGTATTTT. It is translated as CAINHAGGPGWRTDTQYF.

This clone was counted a few times. The chain has TRBV10-1 and TRBJ1-4, with TRBD1 matching over 8 bases. CDR1 and CDR2 from the germline V gene are WNHNN and SYGVQD (reference sequence). The length of the CDR3 is 15 residues. Unmatched junction bases numbered 10, after V lost 6 bases and J lost 7 bases. The CDR3 DNA follows: TGCGCCAGCAGCCAACCTGGACAGGGTGGTGAAAAACTGTTTTTT. It translates to CASSQPGQGGEKLFF.